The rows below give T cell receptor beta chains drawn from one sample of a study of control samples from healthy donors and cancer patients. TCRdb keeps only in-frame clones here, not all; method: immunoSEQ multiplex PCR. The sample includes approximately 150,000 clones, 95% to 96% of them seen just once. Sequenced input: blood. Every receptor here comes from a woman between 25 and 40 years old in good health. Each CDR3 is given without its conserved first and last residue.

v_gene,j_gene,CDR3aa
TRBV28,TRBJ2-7,ASSLGAAEQY
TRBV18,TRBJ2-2,ASSATVVGQNTGELF
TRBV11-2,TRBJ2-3,ASSFRDREVDTQY
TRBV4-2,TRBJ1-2,ASSQGSRPYGYT
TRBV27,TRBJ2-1,ASSQTVGATGNEQF
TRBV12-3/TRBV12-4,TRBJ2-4,ASTGPAGPLSY
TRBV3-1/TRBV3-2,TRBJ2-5,ASSLVKTGGKETQY
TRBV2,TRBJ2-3,ASSEVHGTDTQY
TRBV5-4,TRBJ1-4,ASSQGGVNEKLF
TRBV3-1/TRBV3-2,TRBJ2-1,ASSSSQYNEQF
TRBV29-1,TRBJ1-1,SVEQGGTEAF
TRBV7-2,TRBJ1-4,ASSLVGARGVRSGEKLF
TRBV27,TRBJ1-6,ASSLRGAQSYNSPLH
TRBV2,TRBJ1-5,ASSYTGTGFQPQH
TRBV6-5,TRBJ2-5,ASRAPAGRQETQY
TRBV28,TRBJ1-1,ASGGAANTEAF
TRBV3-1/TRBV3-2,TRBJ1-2,ASSLLALRGNYGYT
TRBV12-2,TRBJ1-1,ASRLAREGEMNTEAF
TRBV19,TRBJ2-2,ASTVGLNTGELF
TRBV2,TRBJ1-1,ASSIGGQGSTEAF
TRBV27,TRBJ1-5,ASSFIDQPQH
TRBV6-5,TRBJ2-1,ASYRRGTYNEQF
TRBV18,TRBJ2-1,ASSPSAGVYNEQF
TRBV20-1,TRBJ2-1,SASSSDEQF
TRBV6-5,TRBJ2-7,ASSYSGLAGGEQY
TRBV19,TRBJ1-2,AGATGSHGYT
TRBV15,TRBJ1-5,ATSRVGNQPQH